Given below is one T cell receptor (beta chain) in context. What it binds is unknown. The J segment lost 7 bases and the V segment lost 1 base, leaving 3 bases of the junction unmatched. This CDR3 has 15 amino acids. The germline CDR1 and CDR2 sequences are SGHNT and YENEEA. This sample stems from a study of OX40 agonist ivuxolimab in advanced cancers. The wider study: About 40% of patients had received prior checkpoint inhibitor therapy.

Findings and caveats of the study: Both blood CD4+ and CD8+ T cells showed clonal growth by week 6 at 0.1 to 3.0 mg/kg.

Samples of blood were obtained at baseline, on cycle 4 day 1, and on cycle 7 day 1. Method: immunoSEQ multiplex PCR; TCRdb's copy keeps in-frame clones and lacks some. The sample consists of tens of thousands of clones, roughly 92% of them appearing once. The sequence derives from an adult with an advanced solid tumor such as melanoma, head and neck, liver or kidney cancer. The gene calls are TRBV11-3 and TRBJ2-3; the match to TRBD2 covers 12 bases. The specimen was CD4+ or CD8+ T cells sorted from blood, collected in a trial of the OX40 agonist ivuxolimab. The CDR3 DNA reads as TGTGCCAGCAGCTTAGGACTAGCGGGAGTAAATACGCAGTATTTT. Translated: CASSLGLAGVNTQYF. The entire variable domain, with the rest obtained from reference TRBV11-3 and TRBJ2-3, is as follows: EAGVVQSPRYKIIEKKQPVAFWCNPISGHNTLYWYLQNLGQGPELLIRYENEEAVDDSQLPKDRFSAERLKGVDSTLKIQPAELGDSAVYLCASSLGLAGVNTQYFGPGTRLTVL.